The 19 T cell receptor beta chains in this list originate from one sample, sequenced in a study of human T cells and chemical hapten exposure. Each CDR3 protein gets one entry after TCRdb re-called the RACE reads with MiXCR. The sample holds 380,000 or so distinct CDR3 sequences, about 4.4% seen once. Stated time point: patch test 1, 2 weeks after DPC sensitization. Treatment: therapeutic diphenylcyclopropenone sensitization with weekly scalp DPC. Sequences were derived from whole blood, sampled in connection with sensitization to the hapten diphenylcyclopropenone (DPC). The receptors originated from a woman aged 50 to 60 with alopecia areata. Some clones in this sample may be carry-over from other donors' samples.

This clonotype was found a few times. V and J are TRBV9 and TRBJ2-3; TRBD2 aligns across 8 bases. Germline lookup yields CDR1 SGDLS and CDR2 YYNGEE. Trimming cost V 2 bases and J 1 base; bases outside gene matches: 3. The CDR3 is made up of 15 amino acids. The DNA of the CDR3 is TGTGCCAGCAGCGTGGCGGGAGGTGGCACAGATACGCAGTATTTT. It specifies CASSVAGGGTDTQYF.

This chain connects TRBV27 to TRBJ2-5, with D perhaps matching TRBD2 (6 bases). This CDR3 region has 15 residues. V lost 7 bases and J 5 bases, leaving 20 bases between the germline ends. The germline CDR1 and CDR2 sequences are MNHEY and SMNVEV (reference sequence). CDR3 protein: CASTGGTGYGETQYF. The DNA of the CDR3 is TGTGCCAGCACCGGCGGGACTGGATATGGTGAGACCCAGTACTTC.

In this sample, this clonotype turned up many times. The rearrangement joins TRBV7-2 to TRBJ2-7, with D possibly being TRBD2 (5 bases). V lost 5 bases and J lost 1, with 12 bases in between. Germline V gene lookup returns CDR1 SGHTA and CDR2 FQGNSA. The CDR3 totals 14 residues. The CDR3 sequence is CASSPSGPSYEQYF. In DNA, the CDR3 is TGTGCCAGCAGCCCCAGCGGTCCTTCCTACGAGCAGTACTTC.

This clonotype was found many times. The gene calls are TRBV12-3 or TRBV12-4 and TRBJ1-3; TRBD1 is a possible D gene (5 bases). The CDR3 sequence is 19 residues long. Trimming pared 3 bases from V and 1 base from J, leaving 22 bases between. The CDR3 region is CASSFILGPGPPSGNTIYF. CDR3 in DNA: TGTGCCAGCAGTTTTATCTTAGGCCCGGGACCTCCGTCTGGAAACACCATATATTTT.

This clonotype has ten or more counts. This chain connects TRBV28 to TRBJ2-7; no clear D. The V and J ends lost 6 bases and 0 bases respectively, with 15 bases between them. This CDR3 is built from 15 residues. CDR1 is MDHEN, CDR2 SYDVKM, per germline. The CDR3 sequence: CASRPGPTNSYEQYF. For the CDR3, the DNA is TGTGCCAGCAGACCTGGACCCACGAACTCCTACGAGCAGTACTTC.

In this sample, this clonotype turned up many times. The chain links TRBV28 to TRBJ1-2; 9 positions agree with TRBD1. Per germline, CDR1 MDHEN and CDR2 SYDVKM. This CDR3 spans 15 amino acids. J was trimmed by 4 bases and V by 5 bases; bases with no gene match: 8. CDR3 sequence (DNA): TGTGCCAGCAGTCCCCGGGACAGGGTTGGCTATGGCTACACCTTC. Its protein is CASSPRDRVGYGYTF.

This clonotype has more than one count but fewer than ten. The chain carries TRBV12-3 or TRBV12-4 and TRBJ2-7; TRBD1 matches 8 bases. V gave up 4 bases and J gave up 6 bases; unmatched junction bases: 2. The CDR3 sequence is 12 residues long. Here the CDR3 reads CASSWTGTEQYF. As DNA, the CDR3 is TGTGCCAGCAGTTGGACAGGGACCGAGCAGTACTTC.

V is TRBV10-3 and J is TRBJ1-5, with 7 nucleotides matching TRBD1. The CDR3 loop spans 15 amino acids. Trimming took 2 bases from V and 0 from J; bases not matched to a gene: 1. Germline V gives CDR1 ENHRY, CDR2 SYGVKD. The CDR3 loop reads CAISETGDSNQPQHF. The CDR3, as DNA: TGTGCCATCAGTGAGACAGGGGATAGCAATCAGCCCCAGCATTTT.

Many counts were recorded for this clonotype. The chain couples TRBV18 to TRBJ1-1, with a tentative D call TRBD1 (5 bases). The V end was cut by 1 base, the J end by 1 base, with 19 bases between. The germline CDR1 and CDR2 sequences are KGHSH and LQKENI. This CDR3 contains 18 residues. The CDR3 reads CASSPLSKGRVTNTEAFF. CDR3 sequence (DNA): TGTGCCAGCTCACCACTTTCGAAGGGCAGGGTTACGAACACTGAAGCTTTCTTT.

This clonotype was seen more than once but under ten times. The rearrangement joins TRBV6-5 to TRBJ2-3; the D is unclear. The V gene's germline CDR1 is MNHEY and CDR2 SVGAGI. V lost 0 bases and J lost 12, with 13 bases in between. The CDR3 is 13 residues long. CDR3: CASSYSSDQPQYF. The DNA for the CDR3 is TGTGCCAGCAGTTACTCGTCGGACCAGCCTCAGTATTTT.

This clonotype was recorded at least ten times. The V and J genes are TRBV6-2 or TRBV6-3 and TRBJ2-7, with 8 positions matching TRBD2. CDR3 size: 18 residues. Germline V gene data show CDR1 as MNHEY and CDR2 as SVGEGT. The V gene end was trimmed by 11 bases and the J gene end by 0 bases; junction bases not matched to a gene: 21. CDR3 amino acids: CAFSPGGAPTTSSYEQYF. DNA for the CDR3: TGTGCCTTTTCCCCCGGGGGGGCCCCAACCACGAGCTCCTACGAGCAGTACTTC.

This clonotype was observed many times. CDR3 in DNA: TGTGCCAGCAGTGCCCCCAGGGAAGCCTCCTACGAGCAGTACTTC. Its protein is CASSAPREASYEQYF. This chain joins TRBV28 and TRBJ2-7; D is perhaps TRBD1 (5 bases). CDR1 MDHEN and CDR2 SYDVKM come from the germline V gene. This CDR3 region has 15 residues. Trimming pared 5 bases from V and 0 bases from J, leaving 14 bases between.

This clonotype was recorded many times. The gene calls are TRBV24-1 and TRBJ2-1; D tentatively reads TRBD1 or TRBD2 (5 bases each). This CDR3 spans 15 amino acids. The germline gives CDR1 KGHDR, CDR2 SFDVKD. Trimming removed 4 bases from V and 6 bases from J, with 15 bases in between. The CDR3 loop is CATSERGGLRNEQFF. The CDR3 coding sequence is TGTGCCACCAGTGAGAGGGGCGGTTTGCGCAATGAGCAGTTCTTC.

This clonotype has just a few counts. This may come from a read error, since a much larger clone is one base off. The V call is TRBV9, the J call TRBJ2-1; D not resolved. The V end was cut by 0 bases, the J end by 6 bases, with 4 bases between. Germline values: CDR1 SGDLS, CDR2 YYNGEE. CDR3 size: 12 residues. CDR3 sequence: CASSVASNEQFF. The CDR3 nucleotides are TGTGCCAGCAGCGTAGCAAGCAATGAGCAGTTCTTC.

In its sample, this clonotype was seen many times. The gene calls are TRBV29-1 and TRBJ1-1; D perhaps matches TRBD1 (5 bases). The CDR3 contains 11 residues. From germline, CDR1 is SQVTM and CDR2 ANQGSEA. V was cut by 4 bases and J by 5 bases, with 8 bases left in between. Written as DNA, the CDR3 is TGCAGCGTTGTCAGGGAGACTGAAGCTTTCTTT. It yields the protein CSVVRETEAFF.

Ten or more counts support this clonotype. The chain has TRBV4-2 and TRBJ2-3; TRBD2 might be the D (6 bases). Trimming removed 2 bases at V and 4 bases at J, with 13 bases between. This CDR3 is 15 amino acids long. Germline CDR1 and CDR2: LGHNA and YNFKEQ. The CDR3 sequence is CASSQHGGLPDTQYF. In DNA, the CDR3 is TGTGCCAGCAGCCAACATGGCGGACTACCAGATACGCAGTATTTT.

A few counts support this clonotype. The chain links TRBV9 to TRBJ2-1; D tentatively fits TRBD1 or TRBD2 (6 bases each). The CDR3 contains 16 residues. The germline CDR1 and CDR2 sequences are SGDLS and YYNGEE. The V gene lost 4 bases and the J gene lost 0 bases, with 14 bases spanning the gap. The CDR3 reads CASSFPRGASYNEQFF. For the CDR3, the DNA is TGTGCCAGCAGCTTCCCTAGGGGGGCCTCCTACAATGAGCAGTTCTTC.

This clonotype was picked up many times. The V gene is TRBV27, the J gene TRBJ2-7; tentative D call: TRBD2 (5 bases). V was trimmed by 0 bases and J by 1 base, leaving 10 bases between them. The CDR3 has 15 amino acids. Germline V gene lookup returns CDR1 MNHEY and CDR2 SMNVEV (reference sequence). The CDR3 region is CASSLSRRPSYEQYF. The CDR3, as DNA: TGTGCCAGCAGTTTATCGAGGAGGCCTTCCTACGAGCAGTACTTC.

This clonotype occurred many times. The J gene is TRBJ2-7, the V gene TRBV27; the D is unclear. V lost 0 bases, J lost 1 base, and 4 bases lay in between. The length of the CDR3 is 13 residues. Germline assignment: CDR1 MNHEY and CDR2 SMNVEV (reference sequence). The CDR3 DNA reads TGTGCCAGCAGTTTATCCAGATCCTACGAGCAGTACTTC. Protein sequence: CASSLSRSYEQYF.